The 8 T cell receptor beta chains listed next were all sequenced from one sample in a study of T cell responses to AZD1222 COVID-19 vaccine. Clones were read by immunoSEQ multiplex PCR, and TCRdb kept only the in-frame ones, dropping some. The sample gives roughly 72,000 clones, approximately 88% of which show up once; about a tenth is in the top ten. Sequenced here: peripheral blood, sampled 28 days after the second dose of the MenACWY control vaccine. These receptors came from an adult who received the MenACWY meningococcal vaccine as a control.

V is TRBV5-1 and J is TRBJ2-5; a weak D match, TRBD2 (7 bases). CDR1 is SGHRS, CDR2 YFSETQ, per germline. The CDR3 has 15 amino acids. V gave up 0 bases and J gave up 5 bases, with 14 bases separating them. The CDR3 DNA follows: TGCGCCAGCAGCTTGGGCGGGGGCCCCGGGGAGACCCAGTACTTC. Its protein is CASSLGGGPGETQYF.

The rearrangement uses TRBV9 and TRBJ2-5; no reliable D call. Germline V CDR1 and CDR2: SGDLS, YYNGEE. V was pared by 4 bases and J by 5 bases, with 6 bases between. CDR3 length: 11 amino acids. The CDR3 sequence: CASSTGETQYF. The CDR3 DNA follows: TGTGCCAGCAGCACTGGGGAGACCCAGTACTTC.

The CDR3 spells CASRETGSGTEAFF. CDR3 in DNA: TGTGCCAGCAGAGAGACAGGGTCAGGCACTGAAGCTTTCTTT. This chain links TRBV7-2 with TRBJ1-1; TRBD1 matches 7 bases. Germline CDR1 and CDR2: SGHTA and FQGNSA. The CDR3 spans 14 residues. J gave up 4 bases and V 6 bases, and 8 bases lay outside the gene matches.

This clone was recorded once. This rearrangement joins TRBV2 to TRBJ2-7; 7 bases agree with TRBD2. Losses at the gene ends were 5 bases for V and 5 bases for J; bases not matched to a gene: 6. The length of the CDR3 is 13 residues. CDR1 SNHLY and CDR2 FYNNEI come from the germline V gene. DNA for the CDR3: TGTGCCAGCAGTCGGGAGGAGGGCGACGAGCAGTACTTC. Its translation is CASSREEGDEQYF.

This chain uses TRBV5-4 with TRBJ2-7; possible D gene TRBD2, 7 bases. CDR1 is SGHNT and CDR2 is YYREEE in the germline V gene (reference sequence). The CDR3 totals 15 residues. The V end was cut by 2 bases, the J end by 3 bases, with 15 bases between. The CDR3 DNA reads as TGTGCCAGCAGCTTTACGGGGGGCAAAATCTACGAGCAGTACTTC. It is translated as CASSFTGGKIYEQYF.

This chain uses TRBV6-4 with TRBJ2-1, with 8 positions matching TRBD1. The CDR3 is made up of 14 amino acids. Germline CDR1 MRHNA, CDR2 SNTAGT. After removal of 6 bases from V and 5 bases from J, the junction contained 6 bases not matched to a gene. The DNA of the CDR3 is TGTGCCAGCAGCCCGGACAGGGCCCACAATGAGCAGTTCTTC. Translated: CASSPDRAHNEQFF.

This chain uses TRBV19 with TRBJ1-4; the D gene is possibly TRBD1 (5 bases). The CDR3 consists of 14 residues. Germline CDR1 is LNHDA and CDR2 is SQIVND (reference sequence). V was cut by 5 bases and J by 7 bases, with 14 bases left in between. The CDR3 is CASSGTPGGEKLFF. The CDR3 nucleotides read TGTGCCAGTAGTGGGACTCCAGGAGGTGAAAAACTGTTTTTT.

The CDR3 protein is CASSRLQGNYGYTF. The DNA for the CDR3 is TGTGCCAGCTCACGTCTTCAGGGGAACTATGGCTACACCTTC. This sequence joins TRBV18 and TRBJ1-2, with a tentative D call TRBD1 (6 bases). The germline V and J ends were trimmed by 4 bases and 2 bases, with 11 bases remaining between them. Per germline, CDR1 KGHSH and CDR2 LQKENI. The CDR3 extends over 14 amino acids.